These T cell receptor beta chains were read from a single sample in a study of T cells expressing NK-cell markers. TCRdb re-called the 5' RACE reads and gives one entry per CDR3 protein, without DNA. This table lists 400,000 to 500,000 distinct CDR3 sequences. Sample: blood T cells: a sorted CD56 or NKG2C T cell subset, CD4+ or CD8+ T cells, or bulk PBMC T cells (not recorded which). The receptors come from a woman between 18 and 70 years old in good health. CDR3s include the opening cysteine and the closing phenylalanine or tryptophan.

CSGPVGEDNQPQHF,TRBV29-1,TRBJ1-5
CSARVVSASSYNEQFF,TRBV20-1,TRBJ2-1
CATETAPGDNEQFF,TRBV7-2,TRBJ2-1
CASSPLHGASSYNEQFF,TRBV3-1,TRBJ2-1
CASSQGTGTGYEQYF,TRBV4-3,TRBJ2-7
CASSLLTHSGNTIYF,TRBV5-5,TRBJ1-3
CASSLYAGGSYEQYF,TRBV28,TRBJ2-7
CASSLNGGADTQYF,TRBV7-8,TRBJ2-3
CASSLAPGKGEQFF,TRBV28,TRBJ2-1
CASSQDRDNQPQHF,TRBV4-3,TRBJ1-5
CSAPGGPNPNSPLHF,TRBV20-1,TRBJ1-6